Listed here are 21 T cell receptor beta chains from one sample, sequenced in a study of breast tumors, draining lymph nodes, adjacent tissues. Axillary draining lymph nodes of breast cancer patients supplied the node samples. MiXCR, run by TCRdb on the multiplex PCR reads, gives a single entry per CDR3 protein. Here the sample spans over 200,000 distinct CDR3 sequences, less than 40% being singletons. Sequenced input: axillary lymph node tissue. The receptors were sampled from a female donor with breast cancer. Some clones in this sample may be carry-over from other donors' samples.

The chain recombines TRBV11-2 with TRBJ2-5, with a possible D match to TRBD2 (5 bases). The V end was cut by 0 bases, the J end by 4 bases, with 12 bases between. The CDR3 totals 15 residues. Germline assignment: CDR1 SGHAT and CDR2 FQNNGV. The CDR3 here is CASSLEARARETQYF. The CDR3 DNA sequence: TGTGCCAGCAGCTTAGAGGCGCGGGCCCGAGAGACCCAGTACTTC.

The rearrangement joins TRBV19 to TRBJ1-4, with D possibly matching TRBD1 (5 bases). Trimming removed 7 bases at V and 5 bases at J, with 29 bases between. Germline assignment: CDR1 LNHDA and CDR2 SQIVND (reference sequence). This CDR3 is built from 19 residues. CDR3 sequence (DNA): TGTGCCAGTACCCGGGGGGGATTTCGTTCCGCCTTTCGGAATGAAAAACTGTTTTTT. Protein: CASTRGGFRSAFRNEKLFF.

This clonotype was seen ten or more times. The rearrangement uses TRBV20-1 and TRBJ2-2; tentative D call: TRBD2 (6 bases). CDR1 is DFQATT, CDR2 SNEGSKA, per germline (reference sequence). Between the trimmed V and J ends, which lost 3 bases and 1 base, there was a span of 12 bases. The CDR3 extends over 15 amino acids. The CDR3 protein is CSARVRGGNTGELFF. CDR3 nucleotides: TGCAGTGCTAGGGTGAGGGGAGGGAACACCGGGGAGCTGTTTTTT.

This clonotype was counted ten times or more. The gene calls are TRBV20-1 and TRBJ1-5; tentative D call: TRBD1 (6 bases). Germline CDR1 reads DFQATT; CDR2 reads SNEGSKA (reference sequence). The CDR3 length is 11 residues. For the CDR3, the DNA is TGCAGCCCGGGGGGCGATCAGCCCCAGCATTTT. Its protein product is CSPGGDQPQHF.

The chain uses TRBV13 and TRBJ2-6, with D hard to call. Trimming shortened V by 5 bases and J by 4 bases, and 15 bases separated the two germline ends. The CDR3 length is 16 residues. CDR1 and CDR2 from the germline V gene are PRHDT and FYEKMQ (reference sequence). The CDR3 DNA sequence: TGTGCCAGCAGCCAAGTGCAGGCCATGGGGGCCAACGTCCTGACTTTC. This sequence encodes CASSQVQAMGANVLTF.

This clonotype has ten or more counts. The chain joins TRBV20-1 to TRBJ2-7; 8 bases are shared with TRBD2. Trimming took 5 bases from V and 2 from J; bases not matched to a gene: 5. The V gene's germline CDR1 is DFQATT and CDR2 SNEGSKA (reference sequence). CDR3 length: 13 residues. The CDR3 here is CSALGLGPYEQYF. In DNA form, the CDR3 reads TGCAGTGCTTTGGGACTAGGTCCCTACGAGCAGTACTTC.

This clonotype has a count of ten or more. The chain combines TRBV30 with TRBJ2-1; D gene ambiguous. Looked up from germline, CDR1 is GTSNPN and CDR2 is SVGIG (reference sequence). The CDR3 contains 15 residues. The V gene lost 2 bases and the J gene lost 6 bases, with 17 bases spanning the gap. The CDR3 reads CAWSKPRLEGNEQFF. DNA of the CDR3: TGTGCCTGGAGTAAACCCAGACTGGAAGGCAATGAGCAGTTCTTC.

In its sample, this clonotype was seen many times. The chain uses TRBV20-1 and TRBJ2-3; 8 bases line up with TRBD2. The germline V gene encodes CDR1 DFQATT and CDR2 SNEGSKA (reference sequence). The CDR3 has 16 amino acids. Trimming at V came to 2 bases and at J to 0 bases, leaving 7 bases not matched to a gene. Here the CDR3 reads CSARTGLATSTDTQYF. Here the CDR3 DNA reads TGCAGTGCTAGAACAGGACTAGCCACTAGCACAGATACGCAGTATTTT.

The sample holds many counts of this clonotype. The V gene is TRBV10-3, the J gene TRBJ1-3, with 7 bases lining up with TRBD1. This CDR3 is built from 13 residues. J was trimmed by 8 bases and V by 6 bases; bases with no gene match: 7. Germline loops: CDR1 ENHRY, CDR2 SYGVKD. The DNA of the CDR3 is TGTGCCATCAGCGACAGGGTGGCGGACACCATATATTTT. This encodes CAISDRVADTIYF.

The table lists this clonotype with many counts. The V call is TRBV3-1, the J call TRBJ1-3, with D unresolved. The CDR3 contains 13 residues. CDR1 LGHDT and CDR2 YNNKEL come from the germline V gene (reference sequence). The ends were cut back, 2 bases at V and 3 bases at J, with 5 bases in the middle. The CDR3 DNA reads as TGTGCCAGCAGCCAAAACAATGGAAACACCATATATTTT. Its protein product is CASSQNNGNTIYF.

The chain is built from TRBV7-2 and TRBJ1-2; D is undetermined. CDR1 is SGHTA, CDR2 FQGNSA, per germline. The length of the CDR3 is 13 residues. V was pared by 6 bases and J by 2 bases, with 10 bases between. The CDR3 here is CASSSQLNYGYTF. CDR3 coding DNA: TGTGCCAGCAGTTCGCAACTCAACTATGGCTACACCTTC.

This clonotype was recorded many times. This rearrangement joins TRBV5-1 to TRBJ2-3; 9 bases line up with TRBD2. V dropped 4 bases and J dropped 6; count of bases not matched to a gene: 12. The CDR3 runs 16 residues. CDR1 SGHRS and CDR2 YFSETQ come from the germline V gene. The CDR3 bases are TGCGCCAGCAGCATACTAGATAGCGGGAGAGTCGATACGCAGTATTTT. It specifies CASSILDSGRVDTQYF.

The chain joins TRBV18 to TRBJ2-5, with D possibly being TRBD1 or TRBD2 (5 bases each). With 8 bases removed from V and 2 bases from J, the gap between germline ends came to 18 bases. The CDR3 runs to 15 residues. Germline V gene data show CDR1 as KGHSH and CDR2 as LQKENI. The CDR3 sequence: CASLRGTAIQETQYF. CDR3 DNA sequence: TGTGCCAGCCTGAGGGGAACCGCTATACAAGAGACCCAGTACTTC.

V usage is TRBV20-1 and J usage is TRBJ1-2, with TRBD1 matching over 10 bases. J gave up 4 bases and V 0 bases, and 2 bases lay outside the gene matches. The CDR3 loop spans 14 amino acids. Looked up from germline, CDR1 is DFQATT and CDR2 is SNEGSKA (reference sequence). CDR3 loop: CSAREGQGFYGYTF. The CDR3 DNA is TGCAGTGCTAGAGAGGGACAGGGGTTCTATGGCTACACCTTC.

J is TRBJ2-7 and V is TRBV3-1; the D is unclear. Germline-derived CDR1 and CDR2 are LGHDT and YNNKEL (reference sequence). The V end lost 5 bases, the J end lost 0 bases, and 8 bases lay between the germline ends. The CDR3 consists of 13 residues. CDR3: CASSNAPSYEQYF. In DNA, the CDR3 is TGTGCCAGCAGCAACGCGCCCTCCTACGAGCAGTACTTC.

This clonotype was seen many times. The chain uses TRBV19 and TRBJ2-1; 9 bases align to TRBD2. The CDR3 is 15 residues long. Germline trimming cut 6 bases from V and 12 bases from J; bases unmatched to any gene: 15. Germline V gene sequence: CDR1 LNHDA, CDR2 SQIVND (reference sequence). The CDR3 spells CASREAGTSRLPQFF. CDR3 nucleotides: TGTGCCAGTAGGGAGGCGGGGACTAGCAGGCTTCCGCAGTTCTTC.

There are many counts of this clonotype. The J gene is TRBJ1-5, the V gene TRBV5-6, with D unresolved. The V gene lost 4 bases and the J gene lost 2 bases, with 7 bases spanning the gap. The CDR3 has 13 amino acids. Per germline, CDR1 SGHDT and CDR2 YYEEEE. The CDR3 DNA reads TGTGCCAGCAGCAGTCTAGGCAATCAGCCCCAGCATTTT. Protein: CASSSLGNQPQHF. Full variable domain (missing parts from reference TRBV5-6 and TRBJ1-5): DAGVTQSPTHLIKTRGQQVTLRCSPKSGHDTVSWYQQALGQGPQFIFQYYEEEERQRGNFPDRFSGHQFPNYSSELNVNALLLGDSALYLCASSSLGNQPQHFGDGTRLSIL.

Comment on this clonotype: This may be a read error, as it is one base from a much larger clone. The chain employs TRBV5-1 and TRBJ2-3; TRBD2 aligns across 8 bases. This CDR3 is built from 15 residues. The germline CDR1 and CDR2 sequences are SGHRS and YFSETQ. J was trimmed by 10 bases and V by 0 bases; bases with no gene match: 10. CDR3 sequence: CASSLDGTSSDAQYF. CDR3 nucleotide sequence: TGCGCCAGCAGCTTGGACGGGACTAGTTCCGATGCGCAGTATTTT.

The chain links TRBV5-8 to TRBJ2-1, with TRBD1 identical over 12 bases. The length of the CDR3 is 16 residues. V lost 0 bases to trimming and J lost 7 bases; unmatched junction nucleotides: 5. CDR1 SGHTS and CDR2 YDEGEE come from the germline V gene. CDR3 DNA sequence: TGTGCCAGCAGCTTGGCCGGGACAGGGGGCAAGAATGAGCAGTTCTTC. It is translated as CASSLAGTGGKNEQFF.

CDR3 sequence: CASSRLPGTGANVLTF. Written as DNA, the CDR3 is TGTGCCAGCAGCCGTCTCCCGGGAACTGGGGCCAACGTCCTGACTTTC. The V and J genes are TRBV7-2 and TRBJ2-6, with D perhaps matching TRBD2 (5 bases). V was cut by 5 bases and J by 2 bases, with 13 bases left in between. Germline CDR1 reads SGHTA; CDR2 reads FQGNSA. The CDR3 sequence is 16 residues long.

This clonotype was counted ten times or more. This chain uses TRBV29-1 with TRBJ2-1, with 9 bases identical to TRBD1. The length of the CDR3 is 14 residues. Germline trimming cut 6 bases from V and 4 bases from J; bases unmatched to any gene: 7. The germline V gene has CDR1 SQVTM and CDR2 ANQGSEA. This CDR3 reads CSVRTGGSYNEQFF. CDR3 DNA sequence: TGCAGCGTGCGCACAGGGGGCTCGTACAATGAGCAGTTCTTC.